Listed here are 10 T cell receptor beta chains from one sample, sequenced in a study of T cells in Graves' hyperthyroidism and ophthalmopathy. Researchers took RNA transcripts and amplified the TCR beta CDR3 regions from them. The HTBI set primed first-round TCR CDR3 RT-PCR. TCRdb passed the multiplex PCR reads through MiXCR, listing each CDR3 protein once. The sample has hundreds of thousands of distinct CDR3 sequences, roughly 15% seen once. The sequenced sample was blood. These receptors all stem from a woman aged 40 to 49 with Graves' ophthalmopathy.

The V call is TRBV15, the J call TRBJ2-5; D might be TRBD2 (5 bases). The germline gives CDR1 LNHNV, CDR2 YYDKDF (reference sequence). With 1 base removed from V and 2 bases from J, the gap between germline ends came to 8 bases. This CDR3 region has 14 residues. The CDR3 sequence: CATSRAAAQETQYF. In DNA form, the CDR3 reads TGTGCCACCAGCAGAGCAGCGGCACAAGAGACCCAGTACTTC. Filled out from reference TRBV15 and TRBJ2-5, the complete variable domain reads DAMVIQNPRYQVTQFGKPVTLSCSQTLNHNVMYWYQQKSSQAPKLLFHYYDKDFNNEADTPDNFQSRRPNTSFCFLDIRSPGLGDTAMYLCATSRAAAQETQYFGPGTRLLVL.

This clonotype was seen only a few times. One end of the junction varies from germline; a read error may be responsible. The V and J genes are TRBV11-2 and TRBJ1-1; D is undetermined. Germline V gives CDR1 SGHAT, CDR2 FQNNGV. The CDR3 has 13 residues. The CDR3 is CDSSLLGNTEAFF. CDR3 in DNA: TGTGACAGCAGCTTATTGGGGAACACTGAAGCTTTCTTT.

This clonotype occurred many times. The genes are TRBV7-9 and TRBJ1-1; 7 positions match TRBD1. Germline CDR1 SEHNR, CDR2 FQNEAQ (reference sequence). CDR3 length equals 14 residues. J lost 3 bases, V lost 4 bases, and 5 bases had no gene match. The CDR3 reads CASSSRDRDTEAFF. As DNA, the CDR3 is TGTGCCAGCAGCTCAAGGGACAGAGACACTGAAGCTTTCTTT.

This clonotype was observed at least ten times. The chain links TRBV20-1 to TRBJ1-5, with D maybe TRBD1 (6 bases). CDR1 DFQATT and CDR2 SNEGSKA come from the germline V gene (reference sequence). V lost 5 bases and J 6 bases, leaving 17 bases between the germline ends. The CDR3 consists of 14 residues. CDR3 in amino acids: CSAPGRGQGQPQHF. The CDR3 DNA is TGCAGTGCTCCCGGGCGGGGGCAGGGTCAGCCCCAGCATTTT.

This clonotype has only a few counts. The chain joins TRBV28 to TRBJ2-7, with D tentatively TRBD1 (5 bases). Trimming took 6 bases from V and 6 from J, leaving 12 bases between them. The germline CDR1 and CDR2 sequences are MDHEN and SYDVKM. This CDR3 has 12 residues. The chain's CDR3 is CASREQAGEQYF. CDR3 coding DNA: TGTGCCAGCAGGGAACAGGCAGGCGAGCAGTACTTC.

This clonotype was seen only a few times. J is TRBJ2-5 and V is TRBV18; unclear D gene. The CDR3 totals 13 residues. V lost 4 bases and J lost 2, with 8 bases in between. Germline lookup yields CDR1 KGHSH and CDR2 LQKENI. This CDR3 reads CASSQSLQETQYF. CDR3 nucleotide sequence: TGTGCCAGCTCACAAAGCTTACAAGAGACCCAGTACTTC.

This clonotype was seen ten or more times. V gene TRBV12-3 or TRBV12-4 combines with J gene TRBJ2-7; the D is unclear. Trimming stripped 3 bases from V and 3 bases from J, with 9 bases between. CDR3 size: 13 residues. The CDR3 bases are TGTGCCAGCAGTTTCGGCTTGGACTACGAGCAGTACTTC. Protein: CASSFGLDYEQYF.

Many counts were recorded for this clonotype. V is TRBV9 and J is TRBJ1-2; TRBD1 agrees at 11 bases. With 3 bases clipped from V and 4 bases from J, the junction kept 5 bases outside the gene matches. The CDR3 length is 15 residues. Germline lookup yields CDR1 SGDLS and CDR2 YYNGEE. CDR3 region: CASSAGQGASYGYTF. The CDR3 DNA sequence: TGTGCCAGCAGCGCCGGACAGGGGGCGAGCTATGGCTACACCTTC.

This chain connects TRBV28 to TRBJ2-7; weak D call: TRBD2 (5 bases). Germline V CDR1 and CDR2: MDHEN, SYDVKM. The CDR3 is made up of 13 amino acids. Trimming shortened V by 6 bases and J by 2 bases, and 11 bases separated the two germline ends. This CDR3 is CASRSGLTYEQYF. Here the CDR3 DNA reads TGTGCCAGCAGGAGCGGACTTACCTACGAGCAGTACTTC.

This clonotype was counted many times. This sequence joins TRBV7-2 and TRBJ1-1; TRBD1 might be the D (6 bases). Germline V gene lookup returns CDR1 SGHTA and CDR2 FQGNSA. V lost 1 base, J lost 7 bases, and 13 bases lay in between. The CDR3 totals 14 residues. In DNA form, the CDR3 reads TGTGCCAGCAGCTTAGGACACAGGGCTGGTGAAGCTTTCTTT. Amino acids: CASSLGHRAGEAFF.